This entry features one T cell receptor beta chain sequence. Its antigen is as yet unknown. The assay was immunoSEQ multiplex PCR, and TCRdb's table has in-frame clones only and misses some. The data hold 90,000 to 150,000 clones, with about 93% observed a single time. V shed 4 bases and J 1 base; nucleotides not matched to a gene: 5. In germline, CDR1 is MNHNY, CDR2 SVGAGI (reference sequence). The CDR3 sequence is 15 residues long. The sample comes from a study of graft-versus-host responses after intestinal transplantation. The chain joins TRBV6-6 to TRBJ2-7, with TRBD1 matching 9 bases. The sequencing used unstimulated CD4+ T cells sorted from spleen or lymph node cells, collected before intestinal transplant. The source is a human donor who received an intestinal transplant. The CDR3: CASSSRDRVSYEQYF. The DNA for the CDR3 is TGTGCCAGCAGTTCCCGGGACAGGGTATCCTACGAGCAGTACTTC.